This T cell receptor beta chain was profiled in a study of T cell repertoires in cytomegalovirus infection. Study in general: Indications of both CMV infection and matching HLA type were provided by public TCR beta signatures.

This clonotype was recorded at least ten times. Its target is not known. Broader study findings: The study identified carriers of CMV plus the relevant HLA from cumulative public TCR beta family frequency. The ex vivo response showed dominance by HLA-C-restricted CMV-specific TCR beta clonotypes.

The CDR3 loop spans 16 amino acids. V shed 5 bases and J 3 bases; nucleotides not matched to a gene: 9. Germline V gene sequence: CDR1 SEHNR, CDR2 FQNEAQ (reference sequence). One entry per CDR3 protein results from TCRdb running MiXCR on the reads. The sample records under 600,000 distinct CDR3 sequences, about 17% being singletons. The receptor comes from a human donor in good health (CMV status not recorded). Some clones in this sample may be carry-over from other donors' samples. The material sequenced was CD8+ T cells from PBMCs. The V gene is TRBV7-9, the J gene TRBJ1-3; TRBD1 agrees at 8 bases. The CDR3 bases are TGTGCCAGCAGCCCCGGGACAGGAGTACTTGGAAACACCATATATTTT. The encoded protein is CASSPGTGVLGNTIYF.